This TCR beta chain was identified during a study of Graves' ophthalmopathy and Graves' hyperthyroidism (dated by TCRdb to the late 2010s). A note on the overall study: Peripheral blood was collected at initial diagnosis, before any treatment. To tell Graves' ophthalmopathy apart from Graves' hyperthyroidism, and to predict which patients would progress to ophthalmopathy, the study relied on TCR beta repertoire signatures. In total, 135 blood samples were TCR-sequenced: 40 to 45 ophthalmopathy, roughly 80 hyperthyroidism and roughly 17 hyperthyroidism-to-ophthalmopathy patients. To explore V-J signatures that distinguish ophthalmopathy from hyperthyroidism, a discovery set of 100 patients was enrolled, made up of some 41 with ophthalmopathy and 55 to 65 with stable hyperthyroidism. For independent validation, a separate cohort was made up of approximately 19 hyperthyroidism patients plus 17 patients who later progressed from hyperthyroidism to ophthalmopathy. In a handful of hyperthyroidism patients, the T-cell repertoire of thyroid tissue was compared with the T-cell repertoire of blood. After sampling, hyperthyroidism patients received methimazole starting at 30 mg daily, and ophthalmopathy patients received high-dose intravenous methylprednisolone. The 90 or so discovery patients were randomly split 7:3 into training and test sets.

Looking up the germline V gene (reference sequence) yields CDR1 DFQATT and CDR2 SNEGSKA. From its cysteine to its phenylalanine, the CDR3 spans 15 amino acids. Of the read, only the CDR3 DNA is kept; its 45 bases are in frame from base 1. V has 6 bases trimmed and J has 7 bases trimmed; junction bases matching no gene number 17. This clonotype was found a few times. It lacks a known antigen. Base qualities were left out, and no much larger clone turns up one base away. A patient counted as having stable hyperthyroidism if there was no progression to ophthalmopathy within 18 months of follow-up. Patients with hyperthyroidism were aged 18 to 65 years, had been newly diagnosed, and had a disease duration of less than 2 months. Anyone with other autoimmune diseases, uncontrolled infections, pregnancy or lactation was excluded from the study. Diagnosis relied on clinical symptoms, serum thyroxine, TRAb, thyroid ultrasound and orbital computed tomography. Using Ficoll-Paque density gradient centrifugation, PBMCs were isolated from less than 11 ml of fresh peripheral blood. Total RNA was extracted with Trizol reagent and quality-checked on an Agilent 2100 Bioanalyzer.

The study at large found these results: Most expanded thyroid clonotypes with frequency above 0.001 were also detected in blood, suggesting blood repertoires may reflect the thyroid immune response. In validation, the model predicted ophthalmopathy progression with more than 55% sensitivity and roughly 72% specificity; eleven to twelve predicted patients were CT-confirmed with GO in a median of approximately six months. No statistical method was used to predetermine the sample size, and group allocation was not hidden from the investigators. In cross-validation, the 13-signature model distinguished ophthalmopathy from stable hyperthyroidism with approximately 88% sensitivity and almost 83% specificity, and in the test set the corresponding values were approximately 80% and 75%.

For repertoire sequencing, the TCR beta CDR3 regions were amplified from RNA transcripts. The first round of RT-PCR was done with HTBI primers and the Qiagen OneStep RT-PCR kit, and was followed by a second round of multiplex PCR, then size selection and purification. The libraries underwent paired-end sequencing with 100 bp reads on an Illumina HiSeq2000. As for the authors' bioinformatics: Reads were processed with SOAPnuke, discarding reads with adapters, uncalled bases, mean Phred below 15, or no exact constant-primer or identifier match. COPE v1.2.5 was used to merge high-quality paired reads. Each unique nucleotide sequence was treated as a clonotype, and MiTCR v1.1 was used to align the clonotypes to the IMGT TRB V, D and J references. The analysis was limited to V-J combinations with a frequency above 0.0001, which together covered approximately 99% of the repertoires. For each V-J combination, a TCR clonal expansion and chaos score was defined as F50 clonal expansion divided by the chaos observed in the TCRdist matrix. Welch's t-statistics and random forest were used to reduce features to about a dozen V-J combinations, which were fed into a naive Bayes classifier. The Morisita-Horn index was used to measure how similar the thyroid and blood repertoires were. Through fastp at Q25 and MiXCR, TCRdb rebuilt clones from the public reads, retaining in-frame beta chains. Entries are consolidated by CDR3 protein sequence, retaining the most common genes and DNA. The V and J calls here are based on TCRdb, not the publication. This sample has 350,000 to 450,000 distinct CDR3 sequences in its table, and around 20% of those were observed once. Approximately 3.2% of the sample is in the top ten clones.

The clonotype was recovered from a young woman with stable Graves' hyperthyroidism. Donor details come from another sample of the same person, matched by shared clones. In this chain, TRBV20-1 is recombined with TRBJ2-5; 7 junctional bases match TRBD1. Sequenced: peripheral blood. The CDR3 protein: CSAMIGVTGTGTQYF. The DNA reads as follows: TGCAGTGCCATGATCGGCGTGACAGGGACGGGGACCCAGTACTTC.